This T cell receptor beta chain was documented in a study of cytomegalovirus exposure and HLA in healthy donors. Study conclusions and caveats: Cytomegalovirus association was assigned to about 150 TCR beta chains.

TCRdb's table, derived via immunoSEQ multiplex PCR, lists solely in-frame clones and lacks some. The sample has 100,000 to 150,000 clones, 89% seen once. Comments on this clone: Its antigen is undetermined.

Trimming cost V 0 bases and J 2 bases; bases outside gene matches: 3. Per the germline V gene, CDR1 is ENHRY and CDR2 is SYGVKD. The length of the CDR3 is 16 residues. The sequenced sample was PBMCs. This sequence joins TRBV10-3 and TRBJ1-5, with 8 bases that match TRBD1. This receptor was identified in a woman under 30 in good health and CMV-seronegative. In DNA, the CDR3 is TGTGCCATCAGTGAGTCGGGACAGGTCGGCAATCAGCCCCAGCATTTT. This codes for CAISESGQVGNQPQHF.